This TCR beta chain was identified during a study of T cells in localized non-small cell lung cancer. Findings and caveats of the study: Adjacent lung tissue had a median approximately 57 of the top 100 clones found in the tumor. It remains possible that heterogeneity exists, since only one tumor region was sequenced.

This CDR3 comprises 15 residues. V shed 4 bases and J 0 bases; nucleotides not matched to a gene: 3. Germline CDR1 reads SGHTA; CDR2 reads FQGNSA. Method: immunoSEQ multiplex PCR; TCRdb's copy keeps in-frame clones and lacks some. The table has approximately 17,000 clones, around 79% seen once. Details on this clone: Its antigen is not identified.

This chain uses TRBV7-2 with TRBJ2-7, with TRBD2 matching over 10 bases. Here the sequenced sample was peripheral blood, taken before any cancer treatment. The clonotype was recovered from a male donor older than 55 with stage I lung adenocarcinoma. The CDR3 sequence is CASSSWTSGSYEQYF. As DNA, the CDR3 is TGTGCCAGCAGCTCCTGGACTAGCGGCTCCTACGAGCAGTACTTC.